These 32 T cell receptor beta chains originate from one sample sequenced in a study of vaccination effects on CD4 cells after COVID-19 (dated by TCRdb to the early 2020s). In the ViraFEST assay, PBMC were stimulated with viral peptide pools, and antigen-specific CD4+ T cell clonotypes were then identified by expansion using TCR sequencing. After approximately 11 days of culture, CD4+ T cells were isolated with the EasySep CD4+ T cell isolation kit. The absence of prior SARS-CoV-2 infection in healthy vaccine recipients was confirmed by negative nucleocapsid antibodies before and after vaccination. Their recognized antigens are unknown. The library came from the immunoSEQ multiplex PCR assay. The source is immuneACCESS, and TCRdb retained only in-frame sequences with V and J called. Part of the clones is not carried over; for the studies checked, unresolved V genes explain less than half of this, and the remainder is unexplained. The sample includes tens of thousands of clones, with approximately 71% observed a single time. 12% of the sample belongs to the ten largest clones.

The material sequenced was CD4+ T cells from PBMCs cultured with HCoV-OC43 spike peptides, taken before COVID-19 vaccination. Per the publication, the cell subset or site label means: HCoV-OC43 spike overlapping peptide pool stimulation. Receptor source: a human donor who received a COVID-19 vaccine.

The chain is built from TRBV11-3 and TRBJ2-2; possibly TRBD1 or TRBD2 for D (5 bases each). Germline CDR1 SGHNT, CDR2 YENEEA. The CDR3 is made up of 17 amino acids. Trimming removed 0 bases at V and 5 bases at J, with 16 bases between. Here the CDR3 reads CASSLDYGALGTGELFF. DNA for the CDR3: TGTGCCAGCAGCTTAGATTACGGGGCCTTGGGAACCGGGGAGCTGTTTTTT.

J is TRBJ2-1 and V is TRBV6-6; 10 bases match TRBD1. Germline CDR1 reads MNHNY; CDR2 reads SVGAGI (reference sequence). J gave up 7 bases and V 2 bases, and 8 bases lay outside the gene matches. The CDR3 runs to 16 residues. CDR3 in DNA: TGTGCCAGCAGTTACCCCGGGACAGGGGTTCCGAATGAGCAGTTCTTC. It encodes CASSYPGTGVPNEQFF.

This chain links TRBV7-9 with TRBJ2-1; 8 positions agree with TRBD2. Trimming took 4 bases from V and 1 from J; bases not matched to a gene: 9. CDR1 is SEHNR and CDR2 is FQNEAQ in the germline V gene (reference sequence). CDR3 length equals 17 residues. This chain's CDR3 is CASSSGGGVFSYNEQFF. CDR3 nucleotide sequence: TGTGCCAGCAGCTCCGGGGGGGGAGTTTTTTCCTACAATGAGCAGTTCTTC.

This rearrangement joins TRBV10-2 to TRBJ2-1; tentatively, D is TRBD1 or TRBD2 (5 bases each). The V gene lost 7 bases and the J gene lost 3 bases, with 19 bases spanning the gap. This CDR3 has 16 residues. Germline V gene lookup returns CDR1 WSHSY and CDR2 SAAADI. CDR3 protein: CASTPRDGTLYNEQFF. CDR3 coding DNA: TGCGCCAGCACCCCGAGGGACGGGACGCTCTACAATGAGCAGTTCTTC.

The chain couples TRBV5-1 to TRBJ2-3; 7 bases map to TRBD2. Losses at the gene ends were 2 bases for V and 8 bases for J; bases not matched to a gene: 5. Germline CDR1 is SGHRS and CDR2 is YFSETQ. The length of the CDR3 is 13 residues. The CDR3 nucleotides read TGCGCCAGCAGCTTTGCGGGAGATATTACGCAGTATTTT. Its translation is CASSFAGDITQYF.

This chain joins TRBV6-1 and TRBJ2-5; TRBD2 matches at 7 bases. The CDR3 has 14 residues. The J segment lost 4 bases and the V segment lost 3 bases, leaving 5 bases of the junction unmatched. Germline V lookup: CDR1 MNHNS, CDR2 SASEGT. The CDR3 DNA sequence: TGTGCCAGCAGTGACCCGGGACTACGAGAGACCCAGTACTTC. It is translated as CASSDPGLRETQYF.

The chain employs TRBV5-4 and TRBJ2-7, with D perhaps matching TRBD1 or TRBD2 (6 bases each). The V end was cut by 5 bases, the J end by 3 bases, with 15 bases between. This CDR3 has 14 residues. CDR1 and CDR2 (germline): SGHNT, YYREEE (reference sequence). CDR3: CASSPRGHRYEQYF. As DNA, the CDR3 is TGTGCCAGCAGTCCTCGGGGGCACCGCTACGAGCAGTACTTC.

This clone was detected once. The rearrangement links TRBV2 to TRBJ2-7; TRBD1 matches 9 bases. Trimming removed 4 bases from V and 1 base from J; junction bases left unmatched: 2. CDR3 size: 14 residues. The V gene's germline CDR1 is SNHLY and CDR2 FYNNEI. DNA of the CDR3: TGTGCCAGCAGTGTGGACAGGGGTTCCTACGAGCAGTACTTC. Encoded protein: CASSVDRGSYEQYF.

This clone was counted between two and nine times. V is TRBV18 and J is TRBJ2-2; 9 nucleotides line up with TRBD1. The germline CDR1 and CDR2 sequences are KGHSH and LQKENI. The CDR3 is made up of 16 amino acids. Losses at the gene ends were 4 bases for V and 3 bases for J; bases not matched to a gene: 6. This chain's CDR3 is CASSRSRTGDTGELFF. For the CDR3, the DNA is TGTGCCAGCTCACGATCAAGGACAGGGGACACCGGGGAGCTGTTTTTT.

V and J are TRBV6-5 and TRBJ1-5; a weak D match, TRBD1 (6 bases). The CDR3 length is 15 residues. The germline V gene encodes CDR1 MNHEY and CDR2 SVGAGI. The ends were cut back, 6 bases at V and 2 bases at J, with 14 bases in the middle. The CDR3 sequence: CASRRTGTGNQPQHF. The DNA of the CDR3 is TGTGCCAGCAGAAGAACAGGGACGGGCAATCAGCCCCAGCATTTT.

This clone was observed a single time. The chain joins TRBV7-9 to TRBJ2-5, with 9 bases aligning to TRBD2. Germline V gives CDR1 SEHNR, CDR2 FQNEAQ (reference sequence). V gave up 2 bases and J gave up 12 bases; unmatched junction bases: 19. The CDR3 sequence is 17 residues long. The chain's CDR3 is CASSLSLGSRAGGPEYF. In DNA, the CDR3 is TGTGCCAGCAGCTTATCTCTGGGGTCACGAGCGGGGGGTCCGGAGTACTTC.

About this clone itself: The junction does not match germline at one end; this may be a read error. V and J are TRBV5-1 and TRBJ2-5; the D gene is possibly TRBD2 (6 bases). Germline CDR1 reads SGHRS; CDR2 reads YFSETQ. The CDR3 has 15 residues. As DNA, the CDR3 is TGCGCCAGCACCTTGGCGGGCCGCGGGGAAGAGACCCAGTACTTC. It translates to CASTLAGRGEETQYF.

This chain links TRBV2 with TRBJ1-5; weak D call: TRBD1 (6 bases). V shed 6 bases and J shed 3 bases, with 15 bases lying between them. CDR1 and CDR2 from the germline V gene are SNHLY and FYNNEI. This CDR3 has 15 amino acids. CDR3 in DNA: TGTGCCAGCAGCAAAGGCCAGGGGTACAATCAGCCCCAGCATTTT. Its translation is CASSKGQGYNQPQHF.

The CDR3 spells CSVVGDRGRLGDEQFF. The CDR3 bases are TGCAGCGTTGTTGGGGACAGGGGGCGCTTGGGGGATGAGCAGTTCTTC. The rearrangement joins TRBV29-1 to TRBJ2-1; TRBD1 matches 12 bases. CDR1 is SQVTM and CDR2 is ANQGSEA in the germline V gene. Trimming at V came to 4 bases and at J to 8 bases, leaving 12 bases not matched to a gene. The CDR3 spans 16 residues.

This chain links TRBV15 with TRBJ1-1; D is undetermined. V gave up 1 base and J gave up 1 base, with 4 bases separating them. CDR1 is LNHNV, CDR2 YYDKDF, per germline (reference sequence). The CDR3 spans 13 residues. The CDR3 nucleotides are TGTGCCACCAGCAGAGCCGGGAACACTGAAGCTTTCTTT. This gives the protein CATSRAGNTEAFF.

The rearrangement uses TRBV4-1 and TRBJ2-5; 9 bases are shared with TRBD2. Germline V gene data show CDR1 as MGHRA and CDR2 as YSYEKL. The CDR3 is 16 amino acids. Germline trimming cut 4 bases from V and 5 bases from J; bases unmatched to any gene: 11. CDR3: CASSRLGLAIWETQYF. CDR3 bases: TGCGCCAGCAGCCGCCTGGGACTAGCAATCTGGGAGACCCAGTACTTC.

The chain couples TRBV5-6 to TRBJ1-1; 7 bases fit TRBD1. Germline V gene sequence: CDR1 SGHDT, CDR2 YYEEEE. The junction had 5 bases not matched to a gene; V was cut back by 0 bases and J by 6 bases. The CDR3 has 14 amino acids. The CDR3 protein is CASSLAGQTPEAFF. DNA for the CDR3: TGTGCCAGCAGCTTGGCGGGACAGACCCCTGAAGCTTTCTTT.

A word on this clone: One end of the junction is discordant with germline, which a read error may explain. Here the CDR3 reads CASSLGRNRQNDF. CDR3 DNA: TGTGCCAGCAGCTTGGGGAGGAACAGACAGAACGACTTC. This rearrangement joins TRBV7-2 to TRBJ2-7; weak D call: TRBD2 (6 bases). CDR3 size: 13 residues. CDR1 is SGHTA and CDR2 is FQGNSA in the germline V gene.

The gene calls are TRBV9 and TRBJ1-6; a weak D match, TRBD1 (6 bases). Germline V lookup: CDR1 SGDLS, CDR2 YYNGEE. Between the trimmed V and J ends, which lost 3 bases and 14 bases, there was a span of 18 bases. The CDR3 loop spans 14 amino acids. In nucleotides, the CDR3 is TGTGCCAGCAGCGCCGACCGGGGGCGCTGGGCCCTCCACTTT. The encoded protein is CASSADRGRWALHF.

The chain recombines TRBV11-2 with TRBJ1-3; the D is unclear. V dropped 3 bases and J dropped 2 bases, with 8 bases sitting between them. Germline V CDR1 and CDR2: SGHAT, FQNNGV. This CDR3 has 14 amino acids. The CDR3 sequence: CASSFVDAGNTIYF. The CDR3 nucleotides read TGTGCCAGCAGCTTTGTCGATGCTGGAAACACCATATATTTT.

DNA for the CDR3: TGTGCCAGCAGTGCCGGGAGGGGTCAAGAGACCCAGTACTTC. Protein sequence: CASSAGRGQETQYF. V and J are TRBV2 and TRBJ2-5; 8 bases map to TRBD2. The CDR3 loop spans 14 amino acids. V was pared by 4 bases and J by 2 bases, with 3 bases of the junction left unmatched. CDR1 is SNHLY and CDR2 is FYNNEI in the germline V gene.

This chain joins TRBV5-1 and TRBJ2-3, with 8 bases aligning to TRBD1. The V segment lost 3 bases and the J segment 1 base; nucleotides outside the gene matches: 4. Germline assignment: CDR1 SGHRS and CDR2 YFSETQ. The CDR3 is 15 residues long. The CDR3 sequence is CASSSGQGGTDTQYF. The CDR3 DNA follows: TGCGCCAGCAGCTCTGGACAGGGAGGCACAGATACGCAGTATTTT.

The V call is TRBV2, the J call TRBJ2-1; 8 nucleotides line up with TRBD2. V was pared by 7 bases and J by 4 bases, with 3 bases of the junction left unmatched. The CDR3 covers 13 residues. The germline gives CDR1 SNHLY, CDR2 FYNNEI. The CDR3, as DNA: TGTGCCAGCACCGGGGGGGCTTACAATGAGCAGTTCTTC. Translation gives CASTGGAYNEQFF.

This sequence joins TRBV5-6 and TRBJ2-2; D tentatively reads TRBD1 or TRBD2 (5 bases each). The CDR3 spans 17 residues. Looked up from germline, CDR1 is SGHDT and CDR2 is YYEEEE. Trimming stripped 2 bases from V and 4 bases from J, with 18 bases between. In nucleotides, the CDR3 is TGTGCCAGCAGCTTATCTGGGGACCCTATCTTCACCGGGGAGCTGTTTTTT. Amino acids: CASSLSGDPIFTGELFF.

The rearrangement uses TRBV4-1 and TRBJ1-4, with D maybe TRBD1 (5 bases). The CDR3 covers 13 residues. V lost 2 bases and J lost 8, with 9 bases in between. CDR1 is MGHRA, CDR2 YSYEKL, per germline. The CDR3 is CASSQLQVEKLFF. The DNA of the CDR3 is TGCGCCAGCAGCCAACTACAGGTCGAAAAACTGTTTTTT.

The chain joins TRBV2 to TRBJ1-1; D gene unclear. Germline V gives CDR1 SNHLY, CDR2 FYNNEI. The CDR3 covers 14 residues. V dropped 6 bases and J dropped 3 bases, with 14 bases sitting between them. As DNA, the CDR3 is TGTGCCAGCAGAGGGCAGGAGGCGGACACTGAAGCTTTCTTT. Its translation: CASRGQEADTEAFF.

The rearrangement uses TRBV4-1 and TRBJ2-1, with no clear D. Germline V lookup: CDR1 MGHRA, CDR2 YSYEKL. Trimming cost V 6 bases and J 4 bases, with 22 bases left between them. CDR3 length: 17 residues. The CDR3 region has the DNA TGCGCCAGCAGTACCGACCTCGCCCCCCCCTTTTACAATGAGCAGTTCTTC. Translation gives CASSTDLAPPFYNEQFF.

The gene calls are TRBV3-1 (or the pseudogene TRBV3-2) and TRBJ1-4; 8 positions match TRBD1. Germline-derived CDR1 and CDR2 are LGHDT and YNNKEL (reference sequence). V shed 4 bases, J shed 7 bases, and the junction held 8 bases outside the gene matches. There are 15 residues in the CDR3. CDR3 amino acids: CASSPGGVRSEKLFF. The CDR3 nucleotides read TGTGCCAGCAGCCCAGGGGGCGTTCGTAGTGAAAAACTGTTTTTT.

The genes are TRBV5-1 and TRBJ1-3; D remains ambiguous. V was pared by 6 bases and J by 0 bases, with 7 bases between. CDR3 length equals 13 residues. Per the germline V gene, CDR1 is SGHRS and CDR2 is YFSETQ. The CDR3 spells CASTTGSGNTIYF. The CDR3 nucleotides are TGCGCCAGCACGACCGGCTCTGGAAACACCATATATTTT.

The chain links TRBV19 to TRBJ2-4; D might be TRBD1 (5 bases). The CDR3 is 13 residues long. The ends were cut back, 3 bases at V and 6 bases at J, with 9 bases in the middle. Germline CDR1 and CDR2: LNHDA and SQIVND (reference sequence). CDR3 loop: CASSMNDRNIQYF. CDR3 coding DNA: TGTGCCAGTAGTATGAATGACAGAAACATTCAGTACTTC.

Concerning this clone: This sample also contains other DNA sequences that code for the same CDR3. V is TRBV6-4 and J is TRBJ2-3, with D perhaps matching TRBD2 (7 bases). Germline CDR1 MRHNA, CDR2 SNTAGT. This CDR3 comprises 15 residues. Trimming pared 0 bases from V and 2 bases from J, leaving 9 bases between. Here the CDR3 reads CASSDSGGATDTQYF. For the CDR3, the DNA is TGTGCCAGCAGTGACTCGGGGGGGGCCACAGATACGCAGTATTTT.

V usage is TRBV7-9 and J usage is TRBJ2-2, with no clear D. Germline V gene lookup returns CDR1 SEHNR and CDR2 FQNEAQ (reference sequence). The length of the CDR3 is 14 residues. V was pared by 1 base and J by 10 bases, with 13 bases between. Here the CDR3 DNA reads TGTGCCAGCAGCTTAGATTCCCCAGCGCTGGAGCTGTTTTTT. It is translated as CASSLDSPALELFF. The variable domain in full, with the rest retrieved from reference TRBV7-9 and TRBJ2-2, is DTGVSQNPRHKITKRGQNVTFRCDPISEHNRLYWYRQTLGQGPEFLTYFQNEAQLEKSRLLSDRFSAERPKGSFSTLEIQRTEQGDSAMYLCASSLDSPALELFFGEGSRLTVL.